These T cell receptor beta chains were read from a single sample in a study of blood T cell repertoires in COVID-19. Assay used: immunoSEQ multiplex PCR; TCRdb lists only in-frame clones, some missing. Of about 190,000 clones listed, about 87% are singletons. The sequencing input was peripheral blood. These receptors were collected from a woman aged 25 to 39 with acute or convalescent COVID-19. The CDR3 runs from the conserved cysteine through the conserved F or W. A D gene is named only where the DNA matches it firmly. For some rows the clone size is stated as once, few or many, or as a class when expanded; others skip it.

TGTGCCAGCAGTTTTGTTAGCGGGGAGCTGTTTTTT,CASSFVSGELFF,once,TRBV28,-,TRBJ2-2
TGTGCCAGCAGTGATTGGACAGGAGATAATGAGCAGTTCTTC,CASSDWTGDNEQFF,-,TRBV27,TRBD1,TRBJ2-1
TGTGCCAGCAGCCAGGGGGGAGTTCAATTCTTC,CASSQGGVQFF,-,TRBV3-1/TRBV3-2,-,TRBJ2-1
TGTGCCAGCAGTTTAGTGGGACAGGAATTGGCCCAGCATTTT,CASSLVGQELAQHF,-,TRBV28,TRBD1,TRBJ1-5
TGCGCCAGCAGCTCGGGACAGGGCAATGAAAAACTGTTTTTT,CASSSGQGNEKLFF,-,TRBV5-1,TRBD1,TRBJ1-4
TGTGCCAGTAGTTCTCAGGGCTCCTACGAGCAGTACTTC,CASSSQGSYEQYF,-,TRBV19,-,TRBJ2-7
TGTGCCACCAGCAGAGCCGGGACAGGGGCAAACTTC,CATSRAGTGANF,-,TRBV15,TRBD1,TRBJ2-5
TGTGCCAGCAGCCGGGACTTCGGGGTCAATGAGCAGTTCTTC,CASSRDFGVNEQFF,-,TRBV7-9,-,TRBJ2-1
TGTGCCAGTAGTATAGAATCCCACAGGTACGGGGCCAACGTCCTGACTTTC,CASSIESHRYGANVLTF,-,TRBV19,-,TRBJ2-6
TGCGCCAGCAGCCAAGAAAGGGCAGGGGAGGCTTTCTTT,CASSQERAGEAFF,-,TRBV4-1,-,TRBJ1-1
TGTGCCAGCCGCGAATTGGATGAGCAGTTCTTC,CASRELDEQFF,once,TRBV2,-,TRBJ2-1
TGTGCCACCAGCCAAGGGACAGGGGCTAGACAGCCCCAGCATTTT,CATSQGTGARQPQHF,-,TRBV15,TRBD1,TRBJ1-5
TGTGCCAGCAGCGTAGTGGACAGGGGGTCCACCGGGGAGCTGTTTTTT,CASSVVDRGSTGELFF,once,TRBV9,TRBD1,TRBJ2-2
TGTGCCAGCAGAAGCCCAATGCGGCCCCAGCATTTT,CASRSPMRPQHF,-,TRBV28,-,TRBJ1-5
TGTGCCAGCAGTCAACAGGGCCCCGTCGGGGGCTACACCTTC,CASSQQGPVGGYTF,-,TRBV6-6,-,TRBJ1-2